One and the same sample provided the 20 T cell receptor beta chains below, sequenced in a study of cytomegalovirus exposure and HLA in healthy donors. Vbeta (60) and Jbeta (13) primers were used in the PCR. Some clones are missing from TCRdb's copy, which holds only in-frame ones; the method was immunoSEQ multiplex PCR. The data hold roughly 100,000 clones, with 85% to 90% observed a single time. Sequenced material: PBMCs. The receptors stem from a man under 40 in good health and CMV-seronegative.

V and J are TRBV29-1 and TRBJ1-2; unclear D gene. There are 11 residues in the CDR3. Trimming stripped 5 bases from V and 8 bases from J, with 12 bases between. Germline V gene sequence: CDR1 SQVTM, CDR2 ANQGSEA. The CDR3 sequence is CSVYGSSGYTF. The CDR3 DNA reads as TGCAGCGTTTATGGGTCTAGCGGCTACACCTTC.

In this sample, this clone turned up once. The V gene is TRBV28, the J gene TRBJ1-2; no clear D. The CDR3 sequence is 13 residues long. The V gene lost 3 bases and the J gene lost 7 bases, with 12 bases spanning the gap. Germline-derived CDR1 and CDR2 are MDHEN and SYDVKM. The CDR3 sequence is CASSLPPPGGYTF. The DNA for the CDR3 is TGTGCCAGCAGTTTGCCCCCCCCCGGTGGCTACACCTTC.

As concerns this clone: Other DNA variants within this sample encode the same CDR3. The J gene is TRBJ1-5, the V gene TRBV30; 9 nucleotides agree with TRBD1. The CDR3 runs to 14 residues. Germline-derived CDR1 and CDR2 are GTSNPN and SVGIG (reference sequence). The V gene end was trimmed by 4 bases and the J gene end by 4 bases; junction bases not matched to a gene: 5. The CDR3 DNA reads as TGTGCCTGGAACCGACAGGGGGGGAATCAGCCCCAGCATTTT. Translating it yields CAWNRQGGNQPQHF.

This clone occurred a few times. CDR3 sequence reads: CASSLGLLIYEQYF. The CDR3, as DNA: TGTGCCAGCAGCTTAGGACTTTTAATCTACGAGCAGTACTTC. V is TRBV7-8 and J is TRBJ2-7; no clear D gene. V lost 1 base to trimming and J lost 3 bases, with 10 bases between them. Germline V gives CDR1 SGHVS, CDR2 FQNEAQ. The CDR3 totals 14 residues.

The chain recombines TRBV5-4 with TRBJ2-7; TRBD2 matches 10 bases. From germline, CDR1 is SGHNT and CDR2 YYREEE (reference sequence). CDR3 size: 15 residues. The junction had 6 bases not matched to a gene; V was cut back by 5 bases and J by 1 base. DNA of the CDR3: TGTGCCAGCAGTCTTAGCGGGGGGAGGTCCTACGAGCAGTACTTC. Translated, it gives CASSLSGGRSYEQYF.

J is TRBJ1-4 and V is TRBV2; D is uncertain. There are 14 residues in the CDR3. Germline lookup yields CDR1 SNHLY and CDR2 FYNNEI. V lost 1 base, J lost 7 bases, and 10 bases lay in between. The CDR3 sequence is CASSEGTVAEKLFF. CDR3 in DNA: TGTGCCAGCAGTGAAGGCACAGTCGCTGAAAAACTGTTTTTT.

This chain joins TRBV5-1 and TRBJ2-7; D call uncertain. The V and J ends lost 3 bases and 5 bases respectively, with 12 bases between them. There are 13 residues in the CDR3. Germline assignment: CDR1 SGHRS and CDR2 YFSETQ. CDR3 bases: TGCGCCAGCAGCTCTAGGTCTGCAGACGAGCAGTACTTC. It yields the protein CASSSRSADEQYF.

The V call is TRBV7-2, the J call TRBJ2-7; D remains ambiguous. Germline CDR1 is SGHTA and CDR2 is FQGNSA. Trimming shortened V by 5 bases and J by 4 bases, and 12 bases separated the two germline ends. The length of the CDR3 is 13 residues. Here the CDR3 DNA reads TGTGCCAGCAGCCCGCCCCCGGGTTACGAGCAGTACTTC. Protein: CASSPPPGYEQYF.

This clone was recorded a few times. The rearrangement uses TRBV28 and TRBJ2-1, with 7 bases matching TRBD2. Germline V gene data show CDR1 as MDHEN and CDR2 as SYDVKM. V gave up 0 bases and J gave up 3 bases; unmatched junction bases: 5. The CDR3 covers 16 residues. The CDR3 loop is CASSLWLAVHYNEQFF. DNA of the CDR3: TGTGCCAGCAGTTTATGGCTAGCGGTTCACTACAATGAGCAGTTCTTC.

The chain uses TRBV29-1 and TRBJ2-3; D remains unclear. Germline CDR1 reads SQVTM; CDR2 reads ANQGSEA. Between the trimmed V and J ends, which lost 7 bases and 2 bases, there was a span of 13 bases. This CDR3 is built from 13 residues. The chain's CDR3 is CSAIRQDTDTQYF. The CDR3 nucleotides read TGCAGCGCAATTAGACAAGACACAGATACGCAGTATTTT.

J is TRBJ1-6 and V is TRBV30; no clear D. Germline CDR1 reads GTSNPN; CDR2 reads SVGIG (reference sequence). Trimming took 0 bases from V and 7 from J, leaving 10 bases between them. This CDR3 contains 14 residues. The CDR3 sequence is CAWSVSVRNSPLHF. CDR3 coding DNA: TGTGCCTGGAGTGTCTCGGTGAGAAATTCACCCCTCCACTTT. The full variable domain, its missing parts supplied by reference TRBV30 and TRBJ1-6, is SQTIHQWPATLVQPVGSPLSLECTVEGTSNPNLYWYRQAAGRGLQLLFYSVGIGQISSEVPQNLSASRPQDRQFILSSKKLLLSDSGFYLCAWSVSVRNSPLHFGNGTRLTVT.

The J gene is TRBJ1-6, the V gene TRBV2; 8 positions match TRBD1. After removal of 6 bases from V and 6 bases from J, the junction contained 7 bases not matched to a gene. Germline-derived CDR1 and CDR2 are SNHLY and FYNNEI. The CDR3 consists of 15 residues. As DNA, the CDR3 is TGTGCCAGCAGGGAAACAGGGGGATCTAATTCACCCCTCCACTTT. Its translation: CASRETGGSNSPLHF.

This rearrangement joins TRBV25-1 to TRBJ2-7; TRBD1 aligns across 7 bases. The CDR3 length is 16 residues. Germline V gene data show CDR1 as MGHDK and CDR2 as SYGVNS. Losses at the gene ends were 3 bases for V and 3 bases for J; bases not matched to a gene: 11. CDR3 sequence (DNA): TGTGCCAGCAGTGAGGCCGGCCCGGGACAGCTCTACGAGCAGTACTTC. Its protein product is CASSEAGPGQLYEQYF.

The chain has TRBV10-3 and TRBJ1-2; 9 bases match TRBD1. The CDR3 spans 15 residues. Germline lookup yields CDR1 ENHRY and CDR2 SYGVKD. J was trimmed by 6 bases and V by 8 bases; bases with no gene match: 13. The CDR3 bases are TGTGCCATCTCTATACCGGGACAGGGTACGGATGGCTACACCTTC. It codes for CAISIPGQGTDGYTF.

This chain joins TRBV5-5 and TRBJ1-5, with D tentatively TRBD1 (6 bases). Trimming took 0 bases from V and 9 from J, leaving 16 bases between them. CDR1 SGHKS and CDR2 YYEKEE come from the germline V gene (reference sequence). There are 15 residues in the CDR3. CDR3 bases: TGTGCCAGCAGCTTGGTGGGGGGGCCGACAGGGCCCCAGCATTTT. This encodes CASSLVGGPTGPQHF.

This clone was found once. The chain combines TRBV4-1 with TRBJ1-2; D is uncertain. Trimming left V 1 base short and J 14 bases short, with 11 bases between. Germline V gene data show CDR1 as MGHRA and CDR2 as YSYEKL. The length of the CDR3 is 11 residues. The CDR3 protein is CASSQGRTFTF. The CDR3 nucleotides are TGCGCCAGCAGCCAAGGTCGCACTTTTACCTTC.

The chain couples TRBV19 to TRBJ2-7; 8 nucleotides line up with TRBD2. V shed 5 bases and J 2 bases; nucleotides not matched to a gene: 14. The CDR3 is 17 amino acids. CDR1 is LNHDA and CDR2 is SQIVND in the germline V gene (reference sequence). Here the CDR3 reads CASSPQSLRLATYEQYF. The CDR3 DNA is TGTGCCAGTAGTCCTCAGAGCCTCCGACTAGCGACCTACGAGCAGTACTTC. Drawing the rest from reference TRBV19 and TRBJ2-7, the complete variable domain is DGGITQSPKYLFRKEGQNVTLSCEQNLNHDAMYWYRQDPGQGLRLIYYSQIVNDFQKGDIAEGYSVSREKKESFPLTVTSAQKNPTAFYLCASSPQSLRLATYEQYFGPGTRLTVT.

The V gene is TRBV25-1, the J gene TRBJ2-7; possibly TRBD2 for D (6 bases). Trimming shortened V by 6 bases and J by 6 bases, and 9 bases separated the two germline ends. Germline CDR1 and CDR2: MGHDK and SYGVNS. The CDR3 covers 11 residues. CDR3 residues: CASRRGGEQYF. In DNA, the CDR3 is TGTGCCAGCAGGAGGGGAGGCGAGCAGTACTTC.

V usage is TRBV19 and J usage is TRBJ2-5; D remains ambiguous. Germline-derived CDR1 and CDR2 are LNHDA and SQIVND (reference sequence). Trimming left V 4 bases short and J 2 bases short, with 17 bases between. CDR3 length: 16 amino acids. In DNA, the CDR3 is TGTGCCAGTAGTACAACTCCTAGGAGATTGCAAGAGACCCAGTACTTC. This sequence encodes CASSTTPRRLQETQYF.

The V gene is TRBV5-6, the J gene TRBJ2-7, with 7 bases matching TRBD2. The germline V gene encodes CDR1 SGHDT and CDR2 YYEEEE. V lost 6 bases to trimming and J lost 2 bases; unmatched junction nucleotides: 11. The CDR3 contains 15 residues. Written as DNA, the CDR3 is TGTGCCAGCACCCTTCCGGGCGGGAGCCCCTACGAGCAGTACTTC. This codes for CASTLPGGSPYEQYF.